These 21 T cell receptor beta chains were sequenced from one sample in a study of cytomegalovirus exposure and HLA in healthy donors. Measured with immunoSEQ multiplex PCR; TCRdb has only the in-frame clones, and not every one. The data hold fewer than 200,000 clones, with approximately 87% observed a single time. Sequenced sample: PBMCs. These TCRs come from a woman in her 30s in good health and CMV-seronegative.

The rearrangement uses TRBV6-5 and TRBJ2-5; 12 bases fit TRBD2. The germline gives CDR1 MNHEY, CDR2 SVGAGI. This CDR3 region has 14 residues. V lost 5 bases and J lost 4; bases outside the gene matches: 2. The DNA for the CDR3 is TGTGCCAGCAGTGAACTAGCGGGAGGAGAGACCCAGTACTTC. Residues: CASSELAGGETQYF.

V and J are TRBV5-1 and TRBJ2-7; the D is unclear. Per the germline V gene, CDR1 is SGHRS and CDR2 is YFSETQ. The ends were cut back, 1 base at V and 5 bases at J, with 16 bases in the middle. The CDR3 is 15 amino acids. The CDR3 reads CASSLYVGSLDEQYF. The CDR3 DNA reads TGCGCCAGCAGCTTGTATGTTGGCAGCCTCGACGAGCAGTACTTC.

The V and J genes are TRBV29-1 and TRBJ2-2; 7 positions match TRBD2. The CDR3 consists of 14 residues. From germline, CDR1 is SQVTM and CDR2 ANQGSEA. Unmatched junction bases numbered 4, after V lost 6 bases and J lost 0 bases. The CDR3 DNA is TGCAGCGTCGCGGGAGTCGCGAACACCGGGGAGCTGTTTTTT. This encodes CSVAGVANTGELFF.

The CDR3 loop is CASSQDRDSTYEQYF. CDR3 bases: TGTGCCAGCAGCCAAGACCGGGACTCTACCTACGAGCAGTACTTC. The chain carries TRBV4-2 and TRBJ2-7; perhaps TRBD2 as D (6 bases). The V gene's germline CDR1 is LGHNA and CDR2 YNFKEQ. The CDR3 is 15 amino acids. V dropped 0 bases and J dropped 2 bases, with 11 bases sitting between them.

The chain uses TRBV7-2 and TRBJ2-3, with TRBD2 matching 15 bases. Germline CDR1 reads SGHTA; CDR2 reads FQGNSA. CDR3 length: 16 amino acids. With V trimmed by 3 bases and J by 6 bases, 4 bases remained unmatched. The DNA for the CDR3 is TGTGCCAGCAGCTTTGGACTAGCGGGGGGGCCCGATACGCAGTATTTT. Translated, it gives CASSFGLAGGPDTQYF.

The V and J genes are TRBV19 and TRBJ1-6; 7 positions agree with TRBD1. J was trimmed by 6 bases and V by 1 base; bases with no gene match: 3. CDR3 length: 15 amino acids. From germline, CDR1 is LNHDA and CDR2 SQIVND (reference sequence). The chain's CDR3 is CASSIVTGVNSPLHF. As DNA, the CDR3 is TGTGCCAGTAGTATAGTTACAGGGGTTAATTCACCCCTCCACTTT.

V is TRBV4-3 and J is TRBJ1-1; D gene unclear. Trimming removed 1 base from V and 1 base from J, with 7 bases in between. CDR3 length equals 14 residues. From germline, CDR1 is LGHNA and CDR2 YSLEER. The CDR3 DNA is TGCGCCAGCAGCCAAGGGCAGGAGAACACTGAAGCTTTCTTT. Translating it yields CASSQGQENTEAFF.

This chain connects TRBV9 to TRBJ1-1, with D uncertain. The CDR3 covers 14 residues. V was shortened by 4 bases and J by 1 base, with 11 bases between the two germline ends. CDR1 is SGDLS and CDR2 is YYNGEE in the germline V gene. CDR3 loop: CASSPGPQNTEAFF. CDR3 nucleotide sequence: TGTGCCAGCAGCCCCGGACCGCAGAACACTGAAGCTTTCTTT.

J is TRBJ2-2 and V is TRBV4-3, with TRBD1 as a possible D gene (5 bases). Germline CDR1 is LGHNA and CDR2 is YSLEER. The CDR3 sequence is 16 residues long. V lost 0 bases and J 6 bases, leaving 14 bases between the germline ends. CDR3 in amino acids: CASSQDLWGRSGELFF. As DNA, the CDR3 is TGCGCCAGCAGCCAAGATCTCTGGGGCCGTTCCGGGGAGCTGTTTTTT.

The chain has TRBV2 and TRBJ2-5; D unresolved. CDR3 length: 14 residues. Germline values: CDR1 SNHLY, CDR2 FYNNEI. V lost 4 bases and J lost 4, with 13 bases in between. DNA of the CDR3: TGTGCCAGCAGTGCAGAGAGCCCCGGAGAGACCCAGTACTTC. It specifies CASSAESPGETQYF.

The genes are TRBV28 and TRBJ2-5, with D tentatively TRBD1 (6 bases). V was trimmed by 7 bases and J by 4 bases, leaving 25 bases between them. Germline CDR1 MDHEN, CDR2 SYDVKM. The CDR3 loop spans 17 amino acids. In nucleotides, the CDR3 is TGTGCCAGCAACGCGGATGGCTGGGGGCGAAAGATAGAGACCCAGTACTTC. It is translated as CASNADGWGRKIETQYF. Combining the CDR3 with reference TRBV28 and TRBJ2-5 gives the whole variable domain DVKVTQSSRYLVKRTGEKVFLECVQDMDHENMFWYRQDPGLGLRLIYFSYDVKMKEKGDIPEGYSVSREKKERFSLILESASTNQTSMYLCASNADGWGRKIETQYFGPGTRLLVL.

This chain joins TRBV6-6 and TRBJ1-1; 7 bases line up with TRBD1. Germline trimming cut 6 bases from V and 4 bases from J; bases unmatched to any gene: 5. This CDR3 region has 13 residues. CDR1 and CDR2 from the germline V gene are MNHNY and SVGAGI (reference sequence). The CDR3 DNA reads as TGTGCCAGCAGATCCAGGGGGTCCACTGAAGCTTTCTTT. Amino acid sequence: CASRSRGSTEAFF.

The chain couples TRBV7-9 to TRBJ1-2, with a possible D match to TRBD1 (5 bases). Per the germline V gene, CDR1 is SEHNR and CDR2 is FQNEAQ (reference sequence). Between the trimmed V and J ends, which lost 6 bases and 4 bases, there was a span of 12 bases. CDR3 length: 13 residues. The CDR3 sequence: CASSSGTVYGYTF. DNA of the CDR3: TGTGCCAGCAGTTCCGGGACGGTCTATGGCTACACCTTC.

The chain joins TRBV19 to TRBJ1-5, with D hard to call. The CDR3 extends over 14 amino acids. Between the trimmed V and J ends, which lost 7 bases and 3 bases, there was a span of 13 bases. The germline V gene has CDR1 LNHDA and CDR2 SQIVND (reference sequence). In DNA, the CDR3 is TGTGCCAGTACTATCGGGGTACTCAATCAGCCCCAGCATTTT. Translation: CASTIGVLNQPQHF.

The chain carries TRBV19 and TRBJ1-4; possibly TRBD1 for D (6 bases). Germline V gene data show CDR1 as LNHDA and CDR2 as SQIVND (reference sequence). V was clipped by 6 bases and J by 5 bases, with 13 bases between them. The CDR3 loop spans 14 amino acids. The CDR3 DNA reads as TGTGCCAGTAGGGGGGCGCCGTCGAATGAAAAACTGTTTTTT. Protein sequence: CASRGAPSNEKLFF.

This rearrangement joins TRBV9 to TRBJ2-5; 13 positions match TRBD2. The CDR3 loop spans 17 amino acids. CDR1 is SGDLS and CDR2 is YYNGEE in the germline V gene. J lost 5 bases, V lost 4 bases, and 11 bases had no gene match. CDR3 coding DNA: TGTGCCAGCAGCTCCAGGTTGACTAGCGGGAGGTGGGAGACCCAGTACTTC. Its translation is CASSSRLTSGRWETQYF.

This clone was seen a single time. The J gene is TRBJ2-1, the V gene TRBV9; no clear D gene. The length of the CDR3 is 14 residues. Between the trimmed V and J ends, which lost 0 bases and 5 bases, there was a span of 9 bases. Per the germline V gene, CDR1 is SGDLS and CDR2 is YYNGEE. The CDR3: CASSVGGTNNEQFF. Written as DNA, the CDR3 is TGTGCCAGCAGCGTAGGAGGAACAAACAATGAGCAGTTCTTC.

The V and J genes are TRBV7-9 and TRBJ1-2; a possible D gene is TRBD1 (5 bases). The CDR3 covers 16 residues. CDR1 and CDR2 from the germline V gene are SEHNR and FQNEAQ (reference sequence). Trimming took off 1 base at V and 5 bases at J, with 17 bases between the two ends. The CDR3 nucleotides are TGTGCCAGCAGCTTAGAGTCTGTGGGACGACGGTATGGCTACACCTTC. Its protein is CASSLESVGRRYGYTF.

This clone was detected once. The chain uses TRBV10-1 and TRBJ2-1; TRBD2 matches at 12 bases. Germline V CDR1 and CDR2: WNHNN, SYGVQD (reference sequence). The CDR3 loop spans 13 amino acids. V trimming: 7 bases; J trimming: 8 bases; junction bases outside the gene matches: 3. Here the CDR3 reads CASMTSGGYEQFF. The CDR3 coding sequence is TGCGCCAGCATGACTAGCGGGGGCTATGAGCAGTTCTTC.

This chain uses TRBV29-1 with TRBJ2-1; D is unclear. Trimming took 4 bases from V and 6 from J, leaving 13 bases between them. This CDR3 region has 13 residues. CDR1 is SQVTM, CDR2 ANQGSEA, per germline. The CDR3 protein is CSVGLLLGNEQFF. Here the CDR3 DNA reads TGCAGCGTTGGGCTGTTATTGGGCAATGAGCAGTTCTTC.

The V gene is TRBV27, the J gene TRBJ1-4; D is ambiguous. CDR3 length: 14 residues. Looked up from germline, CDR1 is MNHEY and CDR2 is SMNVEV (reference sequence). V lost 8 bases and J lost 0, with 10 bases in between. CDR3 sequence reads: CASAIRSTNEKLFF. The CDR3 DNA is TGTGCCAGCGCTATCAGGTCAACTAATGAAAAACTGTTTTTT.